This TCR beta chain comes out of a study of cytomegalovirus exposure and HLA in healthy donors. CDR1 MNHEY and CDR2 SVGAGI come from the germline V gene. This CDR3 has 13 residues. The V end lost 6 bases, the J end lost 1 base, and 10 bases lay between the germline ends. This clone came up once. The antigen remains unidentified. Study observations and caveats: The sole available immune exposure information was CMV serostatus.

Amplification used 60 Vbeta primers and 13 Jbeta primers. Repertoires were generated with immunoSEQ multiplex PCR, while TCRdb's copy carries only in-frame clones and drops some. The sample carries roughly 100,000 clones, roughly 80% recorded once. The origin of this receptor is a woman aged 40-49 years in good health and CMV-seronegative. Sequencing was carried out using PBMCs. The chain carries TRBV6-5 and TRBJ2-7; TRBD1 might be the D (5 bases). The CDR3 bases are TGTGCCAGCAGGTCGACAGCTTCCTACGAGCAGTACTTC. Translated: CASRSTASYEQYF.